Shown below are 24 T cell receptor beta chains from a single sample sequenced in a study of lymphopenia after photon versus proton radiotherapy. Measured with immunoSEQ multiplex PCR; TCRdb has only the in-frame clones, and not every one. The sample lists roughly 49,000 clones; more than 85% were seen once. The sequencing used peripheral blood, collected from a patient treated with photon-based radiotherapy. The receptor set was obtained from a middle-aged woman with cholangiocarcinoma.

The table lists this clone with a count of one. The rearrangement joins TRBV28 to TRBJ1-5; 10 bases align to TRBD1. V dropped 7 bases and J dropped 4; count of bases not matched to a gene: 7. CDR3 length equals 15 residues. Germline CDR1 and CDR2: MDHEN and SYDVKM. CDR3 sequence: CASIKLGQGNQPQHF. CDR3 sequence (DNA): TGTGCCAGCATAAAGCTGGGACAGGGGAATCAGCCCCAGCATTTT.

The J gene is TRBJ2-6, the V gene TRBV4-1; 9 bases are a match to TRBD2. The CDR3 has 18 amino acids. The germline V gene encodes CDR1 MGHRA and CDR2 YSYEKL. Unmatched junction bases numbered 4, after V lost 1 base and J lost 0 bases. The DNA for the CDR3 is TGCGCCAGCAGCCAAGGGACTAGCGTTTCCTCTGGGGCCAACGTCCTGACTTTC. Translation: CASSQGTSVSSGANVLTF.

The chain links TRBV19 to TRBJ2-7; 8 nucleotides agree with TRBD2. The germline CDR1 and CDR2 sequences are LNHDA and SQIVND (reference sequence). The junction had 14 bases not matched to a gene; V was cut back by 5 bases and J by 11 bases. CDR3 size: 14 residues. The CDR3 protein is CASSPLAGPNPEYF. CDR3 DNA: TGTGCCAGTAGTCCTCTAGCGGGCCCGAATCCGGAGTACTTC. Together with reference TRBV19 and TRBJ2-7, the CDR3 gives the full variable domain: DGGITQSPKYLFRKEGQNVTLSCEQNLNHDAMYWYRQDPGQGLRLIYYSQIVNDFQKGDIAEGYSVSREKKESFPLTVTSAQKNPTAFYLCASSPLAGPNPEYFGPGTRLTVT.

This chain connects TRBV7-8 to TRBJ2-4, with a possible D match to TRBD2 (6 bases). CDR3 length: 15 residues. V was shortened by 1 base and J by 6 bases, with 13 bases between the two germline ends. Germline V lookup: CDR1 SGHVS, CDR2 FQNEAQ. This CDR3 reads CASSLVPGGGNIQYF. CDR3 bases: TGTGCCAGCAGCTTAGTTCCCGGGGGAGGAAACATTCAGTACTTC.

The rearrangement links TRBV7-2 to TRBJ2-7; D is possibly TRBD1 (5 bases). The CDR3 consists of 15 residues. Germline CDR1 is SGHTA and CDR2 is FQGNSA. Trimming stripped 3 bases from V and 2 bases from J, with 14 bases between. The CDR3 protein is CASSFSRESTYEQYF. The CDR3 nucleotides read TGTGCCAGCAGCTTCTCCAGGGAATCGACCTACGAGCAGTACTTC.

The CDR3 region has the DNA TGTGCCAGCAGCCAGCTGGCGGTGGGGGGGCCGTCTGAAGCTTTCTTT. Its protein is CASSQLAVGGPSEAFF. The J gene is TRBJ1-1, the V gene TRBV7-2; a possible D gene is TRBD1 (6 bases). This CDR3 comprises 16 residues. The germline CDR1 and CDR2 sequences are SGHTA and FQGNSA. Trimming took 5 bases from V and 6 from J, leaving 22 bases between them.

The chain employs TRBV5-1 and TRBJ1-3, with D possibly matching TRBD1 (5 bases). The V and J ends lost 4 bases and 0 bases respectively, with 8 bases between them. The CDR3 is 14 amino acids. Germline loops: CDR1 SGHRS, CDR2 YFSETQ. CDR3 sequence reads: CASSETVSGNTIYF. CDR3 sequence (DNA): TGCGCCAGCAGCGAGACAGTCTCTGGAAACACCATATATTTT. Filled out from reference TRBV5-1 and TRBJ1-3, the complete variable domain reads KAGVTQTPRYLIKTRGQQVTLSCSPISGHRSVSWYQQTPGQGLQFLFEYFSETQRNKGNFPGRFSGRQFSNSRSEMNVSTLELGDSALYLCASSETVSGNTIYFGEGSWLTVV.

This clone has just one count. This sequence joins TRBV27 and TRBJ2-1; the D gene could be TRBD1 or TRBD2 (5 bases each). Germline lookup yields CDR1 MNHEY and CDR2 SMNVEV (reference sequence). The V gene lost 3 bases and the J gene lost 11 bases, with 8 bases spanning the gap. This CDR3 contains 11 residues. The CDR3 sequence is CASSLRGKQFF. CDR3 coding DNA: TGTGCCAGCAGTTTGAGGGGAAAGCAGTTCTTC.

This chain links TRBV6-5 with TRBJ1-5; the D is unclear. This CDR3 has 13 residues. Trimming left V 8 bases short and J 3 bases short, with 11 bases between. Per germline, CDR1 MNHEY and CDR2 SVGAGI. The CDR3 here is CASDSGSNQPQHF. The DNA for the CDR3 is TGTGCCAGCGATTCCGGGTCCAATCAGCCCCAGCATTTT.

This clone was seen only once. The genes are TRBV6-5 and TRBJ1-1; 8 bases align to TRBD1. Germline V gene sequence: CDR1 MNHEY, CDR2 SVGAGI. CDR3 length: 16 residues. With V trimmed by 1 base and J by 2 bases, 6 bases remained unmatched. DNA for the CDR3: TGTGCCAGCAGTTACTTATGGACAGGGAGAAACACTGAAGCTTTCTTT. Amino acids: CASSYLWTGRNTEAFF.

The gene calls are TRBV11-2 and TRBJ2-7, with D perhaps TRBD1 or TRBD2 (6 bases each). V lost 7 bases to trimming and J lost 2 bases, with 18 bases between them. Germline V gives CDR1 SGHAT, CDR2 FQNNGV. This CDR3 has 15 residues. The CDR3 sequence: CASTSRGDRAYEQYF. The DNA for the CDR3 is TGTGCCAGCACTAGTAGGGGGGACCGAGCCTACGAGCAGTACTTC.

This rearrangement joins TRBV5-1 to TRBJ1-1; D is unresolved. Trimming stripped 5 bases from V and 0 bases from J, with 14 bases between. CDR1 SGHRS and CDR2 YFSETQ come from the germline V gene. The length of the CDR3 is 15 residues. CDR3 protein: CASRGSADMNTEAFF. The CDR3 region has the DNA TGCGCCAGCAGGGGAAGTGCAGATATGAACACTGAAGCTTTCTTT.

This chain joins TRBV6-1 and TRBJ2-1; weak D call: TRBD1 (6 bases). The V gene's germline CDR1 is MNHNS and CDR2 SASEGT. This CDR3 comprises 12 residues. Trimming removed 8 bases at V and 2 bases at J, with 7 bases between. The DNA of the CDR3 is TGTGCCAGCCGGGACACCTACAATGAGCAGTTCTTC. It yields the protein CASRDTYNEQFF.

The chain joins TRBV5-4 to TRBJ2-1; D is ambiguous. Germline CDR1 and CDR2: SGHNT and YYREEE (reference sequence). The CDR3 spans 14 residues. Trimming stripped 7 bases from V and 4 bases from J, with 15 bases between. For the CDR3, the DNA is TGTGCCAGCGGGTCCCGCACCTCGTACAATGAGCAGTTCTTC. It yields the protein CASGSRTSYNEQFF.

The V and J genes are TRBV5-1 and TRBJ2-7, with D possibly being TRBD1 (5 bases). The CDR3 is 13 amino acids. Per the germline V gene, CDR1 is SGHRS and CDR2 is YFSETQ. Trimming removed 3 bases from V and 3 bases from J, with 10 bases in between. Here the CDR3 DNA reads TGCGCCAGCAGCTCCCAAAGGGGCTACGAGCAGTACTTC. It yields the protein CASSSQRGYEQYF. The full variable domain, in which reference TRBV5-1 and TRBJ2-7 provide the parts outside the CDR3, is KAGVTQTPRYLIKTRGQQVTLSCSPISGHRSVSWYQQTPGQGLQFLFEYFSETQRNKGNFPGRFSGRQFSNSRSEMNVSTLELGDSALYLCASSSQRGYEQYFGPGTRLTVT.

V usage is TRBV5-1 and J usage is TRBJ2-6; a possible D gene is TRBD2 (6 bases). The CDR3 length is 18 residues. Trimming shortened V by 4 bases and J by 4 bases, and 21 bases separated the two germline ends. CDR1 SGHRS and CDR2 YFSETQ come from the germline V gene. CDR3 DNA: TGCGCCAGCAGCCTTAATGGAGGGACGATCTCAGGGGCCAACGTCCTGACTTTC. Translated: CASSLNGGTISGANVLTF.

The chain has TRBV7-2 and TRBJ2-7; D possibly corresponds to TRBD2 (6 bases). V was trimmed by 1 base and J by 7 bases, leaving 23 bases between them. CDR1 is SGHTA and CDR2 is FQGNSA in the germline V gene. The CDR3 covers 17 residues. In DNA form, the CDR3 reads TGTGCCAGCAGCTTAGGTCGGGGGAACCCTCCGGCGGGGGAGCAGTACTTC. Translated, it gives CASSLGRGNPPAGEQYF.

This clone was recorded once. This chain connects TRBV5-1 to TRBJ1-1, with a weak D call TRBD1 (6 bases). This CDR3 has 14 amino acids. CDR1 SGHRS and CDR2 YFSETQ come from the germline V gene. Deletions cut 4 bases from V and 4 bases from J, with 14 bases between. CDR3 protein: CASSVTGFITEAFF. For the CDR3, the DNA is TGCGCCAGCAGCGTAACAGGGTTTATCACTGAAGCTTTCTTT.

The rearrangement links TRBV5-6 to TRBJ2-3; 7 nucleotides match TRBD1. Unmatched junction bases numbered 13, after V lost 1 base and J lost 2 bases. CDR1 is SGHDT, CDR2 YYEEEE, per germline. CDR3 length equals 18 residues. The CDR3 sequence is CASSLYLRAGGPTDTQYF. CDR3 in DNA: TGTGCCAGCAGCTTGTATCTTAGGGCAGGGGGACCCACAGATACGCAGTATTTT.

This clone was observed once. This chain connects TRBV5-1 to TRBJ2-1, with 8 nucleotides matching TRBD1. Germline V CDR1 and CDR2: SGHRS, YFSETQ. This CDR3 comprises 16 residues. The J segment lost 3 bases and the V segment lost 1 base, leaving 6 bases of the junction unmatched. This CDR3 is CASSLSQGAVYNEQFF. CDR3 nucleotide sequence: TGCGCCAGCAGCTTGTCTCAGGGGGCCGTCTACAATGAGCAGTTCTTC.

As to this clone: Since the CDR3 does not end with the conserved phenylalanine or tryptophan, this likely comes from a read error. This rearrangement joins TRBV20-1 to TRBJ2-7; D is unresolved. The CDR3 extends over 11 amino acids. Trimming took 6 bases from V and 4 from J, leaving 10 bases between them. CDR1 and CDR2 (germline): DFQATT, SNEGSKA (reference sequence). CDR3 in amino acids: CSATVGYEQYL. CDR3 DNA sequence: TGCAGTGCCACCGTGGGGTACGAGCAGTACCTC.

Only a few counts were recorded for this clone. V gene TRBV6-5 combines with J gene TRBJ1-2; 7 positions agree with TRBD1. This CDR3 region has 13 residues. V shed 6 bases, J shed 2 bases, and the junction held 3 bases outside the gene matches. Germline CDR1 reads MNHEY; CDR2 reads SVGAGI. Written as DNA, the CDR3 is TGTGCCAGCAGGGAACAGGGGAACTATGGCTACACCTTC. Translating it yields CASREQGNYGYTF.

The V gene is TRBV20-1, the J gene TRBJ1-2, with TRBD1 identical over 8 bases. CDR1 and CDR2 (germline): DFQATT, SNEGSKA (reference sequence). With V trimmed by 6 bases and J by 13 bases, 7 bases remained unmatched. The CDR3 length is 10 residues. The CDR3 bases are TGCAGTGCAACGGACAGGGAATTCACCTTC. It codes for CSATDREFTF.

The gene calls are TRBV11-2 and TRBJ2-7; D may be TRBD1 (7 bases). V was cut by 1 base and J by 3 bases, with 13 bases left in between. The CDR3 spans 15 residues. Germline CDR1 and CDR2: SGHAT and FQNNGV. The CDR3 loop reads CASSLVEGANYEQYF. CDR3 DNA: TGTGCCAGCAGCTTAGTGGAGGGGGCTAACTACGAGCAGTACTTC.